This T cell receptor (beta chain) was captured by sequencing in a study of early T cells in non-severe SARS-CoV-2 infection. The wider study: Bulk RNA isolated from unsorted whole blood underwent sequencing; chains were not paired. Study-wide points: Clonotype matching in VDJdb favored anti-spike CD8 responses and did not capture private and CD4 specificities.

Between the trimmed V and J ends, which lost 1 base and 4 bases, there was a span of 7 bases. Germline CDR1 SQVTM, CDR2 ANQGSEA. The length of the CDR3 is 12 residues. About this clonotype: Its antigen is not known.

Unique molecular identifiers (one per individual cDNA molecule) were attached. TCRdb independently ran MiXCR on the 5' RACE reads; one entry per CDR3 protein. Of tens of thousands of distinct CDR3 sequences listed, about an eighth are singletons. The TCR was taken from an adult who was a healthcare worker with PCR-confirmed SARS-CoV-2 infection or an uninfected control (not recorded which). Sequencing input: whole blood. J is TRBJ1-1 and V is TRBV29-1; D is unclear. The CDR3 reads CSVEVESTEAFF. CDR3 coding DNA: TGCAGCGTTGAAGTGGAGAGCACTGAAGCTTTCTTT. The complete variable domain, with remaining parts taken from reference TRBV29-1 and TRBJ1-1, reads SAVISQKPSRDICQRGTSLTIQCQVDSQVTMMFWYRQQPGQSLTLIATANQGSEATYESGFVIDKFPISRPNLTFSTLTVSNMSPEDSSIYLCSVEVESTEAFFGQGTRLTVV.